A selection of T cell receptor beta chains follows, all from one sample in a study of T-cell memory formation after mild COVID-19. MiXCR was run by TCRdb on the 5' RACE reads, yielding one entry per CDR3 protein. The sample shows about 170,000 distinct CDR3 sequences, over 10% of them seen only once. The sequencing input was PBMCs or a T cell subset sorted from them (not recorded which). The receptors were gathered from a man younger than 35 who had mild COVID-19 (a few samples of this study predate the infection). Cell type and time point are not known. Both conserved end residues are part of each CDR3. Each record gives: clone size, D gene, J gene, V gene, CDR3 protein, CDR3 DNA. The D gene is left open where the match is weak. Size is stated for part of the rows, as once, few or many counts, or as a class when the clone is expanded.

abundance: many; d_gene: .; j_gene: TRBJ2-3; v_gene: TRBV4-1; CDR3aa: CASSQEGPPNTDTQYF; CDR3nt: TGCGCCAGCAGCCAAGAGGGCCCTCCGAACACAGATACGCAGTATTTT
abundance: .; d_gene: TRBD1; j_gene: TRBJ2-5; v_gene: TRBV25-1; CDR3aa: CASSEGQGPQETQYF; CDR3nt: TGTGCCAGCAGCGAGGGACAGGGGCCCCAAGAGACCCAGTACTTC
abundance: many; d_gene: .; j_gene: TRBJ2-5; v_gene: TRBV4-3; CDR3aa: CASSQAPEETQYF; CDR3nt: TGCGCCAGCAGCCAAGCCCCGGAAGAGACCCAGTACTTC
abundance: .; d_gene: .; j_gene: TRBJ1-5; v_gene: TRBV7-6; CDR3aa: CASSLPGTPQHF; CDR3nt: TGTGCCAGCAGCTTACCCGGGACCCCCCAGCATTTT
abundance: .; d_gene: .; j_gene: TRBJ1-1; v_gene: TRBV30; CDR3aa: CAWRAQVEAFF; CDR3nt: TGTGCCTGGAGGGCACAGGTCGAAGCTTTCTTT
abundance: .; d_gene: .; j_gene: TRBJ1-1; v_gene: TRBV7-9; CDR3aa: CASSLGQSDAEAFF; CDR3nt: TGTGCCAGCAGCCTCGGACAGAGCGACGCTGAAGCTTTCTTT
abundance: many; d_gene: TRBD1; j_gene: TRBJ1-1; v_gene: TRBV7-6; CDR3aa: CASSLGQGVEAFF; CDR3nt: TGTGCCAGCAGCCTGGGACAGGGTGTTGAAGCTTTCTTT
abundance: .; d_gene: .; j_gene: TRBJ2-5; v_gene: TRBV11-2; CDR3aa: CASNIGPRGETQYF; CDR3nt: TGTGCCAGCAACATAGGTCCCCGGGGGGAGACCCAGTACTTC
abundance: few; d_gene: TRBD1; j_gene: TRBJ1-1; v_gene: TRBV20-1; CDR3aa: CSARPGQGVPEAFF; CDR3nt: TGCAGTGCTAGACCGGGACAGGGAGTCCCTGAAGCTTTCTTT
abundance: .; d_gene: TRBD2; j_gene: TRBJ2-3; v_gene: TRBV15; CDR3aa: CATSRDRGVSDTQYF; CDR3nt: TGTGCCACCAGCAGAGATCGGGGGGTATCAGATACGCAGTATTTT
abundance: .; d_gene: TRBD2; j_gene: TRBJ2-1; v_gene: TRBV6-5; CDR3aa: CASSPRGLANEQFF; CDR3nt: TGTGCCAGCAGTCCACGCGGACTAGCGAATGAGCAGTTCTTC
abundance: .; d_gene: .; j_gene: TRBJ1-1; v_gene: TRBV6-1; CDR3aa: CASTSVERWAFF; CDR3nt: TGTGCCAGCACCTCGGTCGAGAGGTGGGCTTTCTTT
abundance: few; d_gene: TRBD2; j_gene: TRBJ2-1; v_gene: TRBV19; CDR3aa: CASRLAGGDEQFF; CDR3nt: TGTGCCAGCCGACTAGCGGGGGGGGATGAGCAGTTCTTC
abundance: many; d_gene: TRBD1; j_gene: TRBJ2-7; v_gene: TRBV11-2; CDR3aa: CASSLGQGYYEQYF; CDR3nt: TGTGCCAGCAGCTTAGGACAGGGGTATTACGAGCAGTACTTC
abundance: few; d_gene: .; j_gene: TRBJ2-7; v_gene: TRBV24-1; CDR3aa: CATSDPDTYEQYF; CDR3nt: TGTGCCACCAGTGACCCAGACACCTACGAGCAGTACTTC
abundance: few; d_gene: .; j_gene: TRBJ2-2; v_gene: TRBV12-3/TRBV12-4; CDR3aa: CASSLTGRGLFF; CDR3nt: TGTGCCAGCAGTTTGACAGGCAGGGGGCTGTTTTTT
abundance: few; d_gene: .; j_gene: TRBJ2-5; v_gene: TRBV2; CDR3aa: CASSVRQETQYF; CDR3nt: TGTGCCAGCAGTGTCAGACAAGAGACCCAGTACTTC
abundance: many; d_gene: .; j_gene: TRBJ2-3; v_gene: TRBV6-1; CDR3aa: CASSEWEDTQYF; CDR3nt: TGTGCCAGCAGTGAATGGGAAGATACGCAGTATTTT
abundance: few; d_gene: .; j_gene: TRBJ2-7; v_gene: TRBV20-1; CDR3aa: CSARRQSSYEQYF; CDR3nt: TGCAGTGCTAGAAGACAGAGCTCCTACGAGCAGTACTTC
abundance: .; d_gene: .; j_gene: TRBJ1-2; v_gene: TRBV7-3; CDR3aa: CASSLKGGGDYYGYTF; CDR3nt: TGTGCCAGCAGCTTAAAAGGAGGGGGTGATTACTATGGCTACACCTTC
abundance: few; d_gene: .; j_gene: TRBJ1-5; v_gene: TRBV6-5; CDR3aa: CASSYSGNADQPQHF; CDR3nt: TGTGCCAGCAGTTACTCGGGGAATGCGGATCAGCCCCAGCATTTT
abundance: .; d_gene: TRBD2; j_gene: TRBJ2-3; v_gene: TRBV20-1; CDR3aa: CSARGLAGGPDTQYF; CDR3nt: TGCAGTGCTAGAGGGTTAGCGGGGGGGCCAGATACGCAGTATTTT
abundance: .; d_gene: .; j_gene: TRBJ2-3; v_gene: TRBV4-3; CDR3aa: CASSQGYGGTDTQYF; CDR3nt: TGCGCCAGCAGCCAAGGGTACGGGGGCACAGATACGCAGTATTTT
abundance: few; d_gene: .; j_gene: TRBJ2-2; v_gene: TRBV5-1; CDR3aa: CASSPVQGNTGELFF; CDR3nt: TGCGCCAGCAGCCCGGTACAGGGGAACACCGGGGAGCTGTTTTTT
abundance: .; d_gene: .; j_gene: TRBJ2-2; v_gene: TRBV19; CDR3aa: CASSIRGPNTGELFF; CDR3nt: TGTGCCAGTAGTATCCGGGGACCGAACACCGGGGAGCTGTTTTTT
abundance: few; d_gene: .; j_gene: TRBJ1-5; v_gene: TRBV9; CDR3aa: CASSKNTGQGQPQHF; CDR3nt: TGTGCCAGCAGCAAAAACACAGGGCAGGGGCAGCCCCAGCATTTT
abundance: .; d_gene: .; j_gene: TRBJ2-1; v_gene: TRBV18; CDR3aa: CASSPPGSPNGQFF; CDR3nt: TGTGCCAGCTCACCACCGGGGTCACCCAACGGACAGTTCTTC
abundance: .; d_gene: .; j_gene: TRBJ2-1; v_gene: TRBV7-2; CDR3aa: CASSLSPRADEQFF; CDR3nt: TGTGCCAGCAGCCTCTCCCCCCGGGCCGATGAGCAGTTCTTC
abundance: many; d_gene: TRBD2; j_gene: TRBJ2-2; v_gene: TRBV9; CDR3aa: CASSNSAGGFTGELFF; CDR3nt: TGTGCCAGCAGCAATTCAGCGGGGGGTTTCACCGGGGAGCTGTTTTTT
abundance: many; d_gene: .; j_gene: TRBJ2-3; v_gene: TRBV4-3; CDR3aa: CASSRLLTDTQYF; CDR3nt: TGCGCCAGCAGCCGTCTTCTCACGGATACGCAGTATTTT
abundance: .; d_gene: .; j_gene: TRBJ2-2; v_gene: TRBV6-2/TRBV6-3; CDR3aa: CASNDRLNTGELFF; CDR3nt: TGTGCCAGCAACGACAGACTCAACACCGGGGAGCTGTTTTTT
abundance: .; d_gene: TRBD1; j_gene: TRBJ1-1; v_gene: TRBV20-1; CDR3aa: CSAILWTGGGEDTEAFF; CDR3nt: TGCAGTGCTATCCTTTGGACAGGGGGCGGTGAGGACACTGAAGCTTTCTTT
abundance: few; d_gene: .; j_gene: TRBJ2-3; v_gene: TRBV10-3; CDR3aa: CAISEFTSQYF; CDR3nt: TGTGCCATCAGTGAGTTCACGTCGCAGTATTTT
abundance: .; d_gene: .; j_gene: TRBJ1-2; v_gene: TRBV11-2; CDR3aa: CASSLEVGSGYTF; CDR3nt: TGTGCCAGCAGCTTAGAAGTGGGGTCAGGCTACACCTTC
abundance: .; d_gene: .; j_gene: TRBJ2-2; v_gene: TRBV24-1; CDR3aa: CATSGPTNTGELFF; CDR3nt: TGTGCCACCAGTGGCCCAACGAACACCGGGGAGCTGTTTTTT
abundance: .; d_gene: .; j_gene: TRBJ1-6; v_gene: TRBV6-5; CDR3aa: CASSYVRNNSPLHF; CDR3nt: TGTGCCAGCAGTTACGTCAGGAACAATTCACCCCTCCACTTT
abundance: few; d_gene: TRBD1; j_gene: TRBJ2-5; v_gene: TRBV5-1; CDR3aa: CASSLAPGQGQETQYF; CDR3nt: TGCGCCAGCAGCTTGGCCCCTGGACAGGGACAAGAGACCCAGTACTTC
abundance: few; d_gene: .; j_gene: TRBJ1-4; v_gene: TRBV7-9; CDR3aa: CASSKQRVNEKLFF; CDR3nt: TGTGCCAGCAGCAAACAGAGAGTTAATGAAAAACTGTTTTTT
abundance: .; d_gene: TRBD1; j_gene: TRBJ1-6; v_gene: TRBV4-2; CDR3aa: CASSQEGAAGGTPLHF; CDR3nt: TGTGCCAGCAGCCAAGAAGGTGCGGCAGGGGGTACACCCCTCCACTTT
abundance: .; d_gene: .; j_gene: TRBJ1-2; v_gene: TRBV29-1; CDR3aa: CSVELLGRTGGYTF; CDR3nt: TGCAGCGTTGAGTTATTGGGCCGCACGGGTGGCTACACCTTC
abundance: .; d_gene: .; j_gene: TRBJ2-5; v_gene: TRBV6-6; CDR3aa: CASSVNSYQETQYF; CDR3nt: TGTGCCAGCAGTGTCAATAGTTACCAAGAGACCCAGTACTTC
abundance: .; d_gene: .; j_gene: TRBJ2-4; v_gene: TRBV4-3; CDR3aa: CASSQVVLGSLAKNIQYF; CDR3nt: TGCGCCAGCAGCCAAGTCGTATTGGGTAGTTTAGCCAAAAACATTCAGTACTTC
abundance: .; d_gene: .; j_gene: TRBJ1-5; v_gene: TRBV4-1; CDR3aa: CASSQGSGVGNQPQHF; CDR3nt: TGCGCCAGCAGCCAAGGGTCCGGGGTGGGGAATCAGCCCCAGCATTTT
abundance: .; d_gene: .; j_gene: TRBJ2-7; v_gene: TRBV7-2; CDR3aa: CASSPRLSDEQYF; CDR3nt: TGTGCCAGCAGCCCTAGACTGTCCGACGAGCAGTACTTC
abundance: few; d_gene: .; j_gene: TRBJ1-3; v_gene: TRBV5-6; CDR3aa: CASSPGPSSGNTIYF; CDR3nt: TGTGCCAGCAGCCCGGGACCTAGCTCTGGAAACACCATATATTTT
abundance: few; d_gene: TRBD1; j_gene: TRBJ1-6; v_gene: TRBV27; CDR3aa: CASSSSRTGVLYSYNSPLHF; CDR3nt: TGTGCCAGCAGCTCCTCCCGGACAGGAGTACTATACTCCTATAATTCACCCCTCCACTTT
abundance: many; d_gene: .; j_gene: TRBJ1-5; v_gene: TRBV7-2; CDR3aa: CASSHGGESQPQHF; CDR3nt: TGTGCCAGCAGCCACGGGGGGGAAAGTCAGCCCCAGCATTTT
abundance: .; d_gene: TRBD1; j_gene: TRBJ2-2; v_gene: TRBV5-1; CDR3aa: CASSLGGAGNTGELFF; CDR3nt: TGCGCCAGCAGCTTAGGGGGCGCCGGGAACACCGGGGAGCTGTTTTTT
abundance: .; d_gene: TRBD1; j_gene: TRBJ1-1; v_gene: TRBV5-4; CDR3aa: CASSAGTVFEGTEAFF; CDR3nt: TGTGCCAGCAGCGCGGGGACAGTCTTCGAGGGGACTGAAGCTTTCTTT
abundance: many; d_gene: TRBD1; j_gene: TRBJ1-2; v_gene: TRBV7-3; CDR3aa: CASSSGQGYGYTF; CDR3nt: TGTGCCAGCAGCTCCGGACAGGGCTATGGCTACACCTTC